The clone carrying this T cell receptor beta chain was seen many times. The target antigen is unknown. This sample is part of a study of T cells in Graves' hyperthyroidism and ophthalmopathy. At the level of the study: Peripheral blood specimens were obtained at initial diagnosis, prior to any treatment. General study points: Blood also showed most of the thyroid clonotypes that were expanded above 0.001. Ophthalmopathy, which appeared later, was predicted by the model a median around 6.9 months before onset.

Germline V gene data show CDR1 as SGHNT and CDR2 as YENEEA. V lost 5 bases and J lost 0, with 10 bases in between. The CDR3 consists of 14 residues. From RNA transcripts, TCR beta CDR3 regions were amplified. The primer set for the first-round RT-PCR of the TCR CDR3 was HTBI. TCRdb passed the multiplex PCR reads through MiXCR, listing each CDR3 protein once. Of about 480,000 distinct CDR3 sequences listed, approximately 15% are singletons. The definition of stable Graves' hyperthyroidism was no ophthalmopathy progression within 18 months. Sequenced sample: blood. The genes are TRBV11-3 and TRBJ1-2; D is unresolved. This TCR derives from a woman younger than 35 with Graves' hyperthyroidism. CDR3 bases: TGTGCCAGCAGCCGCACCGGCCCTAACTATGGCTACACCTTC. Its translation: CASSRTGPNYGYTF.